This TCR beta chain was retrieved from a study of blood T cell repertoires in COVID-19. Study information: In each case, the material was cDNA or gDNA derived from T cells, B-cell-depleted T cells, or PBMCs.

As processed by the authors: Estimation of nucleated cell counts was performed using reference gene primer amplification. TCRdb's table, derived via immunoSEQ multiplex PCR, lists solely in-frame clones and lacks some. V, J and clone size are those of that table, while D and trimming were read from the DNA. The data contain fewer than 300,000 clones, over 75% of them singletons. There are 13 residues in the CDR3. Trimming shortened V by 3 bases and J by 8 bases, and 10 bases separated the two germline ends. Germline V gives CDR1 KGHDR, CDR2 SFDVKD. The sequencing sample was made of peripheral blood. This receptor was obtained from a human donor with COVID-19, enrolled during active disease. The donor label of this sample is uncertain. The chain recombines TRBV24-1 with TRBJ2-1; TRBD1 might be the D (5 bases). CDR3 nucleotides: TGTGCCACCAGTGATAATCTAGGGGATGAGCAGTTCTTC. It yields the protein CATSDNLGDEQFF.